The source of this TCR beta chain is a study of cytomegalovirus exposure and HLA in healthy donors. The study's findings and limits: Cytomegalovirus-associated status was assigned to approximately 160 TCR beta chains. In a later analysis, parvovirus B19, influenza, CMV and Epstein-Barr virus appeared linked to several top co-occurrence clusters.

This clone occurred once. Antigen specificity is unknown. Germline V CDR1 and CDR2: SGHTA, FQGTGA. V shed 4 bases and J shed 2 bases, with 5 bases lying between them. CDR3 length: 12 amino acids. The PCR contained 60 Vbeta and 13 Jbeta primers. Sequencing used immunoSEQ multiplex PCR; TCRdb keeps in-frame clones, though not all of them. The data show roughly 88,000 clones, with more than 75% seen just once and less than 6% held by the top ten. The clonotype originates from a man aged 25 to 40 in good health and CMV-seropositive. Sequenced material: PBMCs. The chain links TRBV7-3 to TRBJ2-5, with no clear D. The CDR3 protein is CASSSLQETQYF. The CDR3 DNA reads as TGTGCCAGCAGCTCACTTCAAGAGACCCAGTACTTC.